This TCR beta chain was captured by sequencing in a study of blood T cell repertoires in COVID-19. Method: immunoSEQ multiplex PCR; TCRdb's copy keeps in-frame clones and lacks some. The repertoire holds more than 45,000 clones, with roughly 89% as singletons. The CDR3 runs to 13 residues. V was pared by 5 bases and J by 9 bases, with 11 bases between. This TCR derives from a man older than 75 with acute or convalescent COVID-19. Sequencing was performed on peripheral blood. The rearrangement links TRBV12-3 or TRBV12-4 to TRBJ1-6; D is ambiguous. The CDR3 is CASSAQEGSPLHF. In DNA, the CDR3 is TGTGCCAGCAGTGCTCAGGAAGGTTCACCCCTCCACTTT.